These T cell receptor beta chains were read from a single sample in a study of T cell responses to AZD1222 COVID-19 vaccine. The method was immunoSEQ multiplex PCR; TCRdb's version includes in-frame clones alone and lacks a portion of them. Of 100,000 to 150,000 clones in the sample, around 84% are singletons; the top ten hold about a fifth. This specimen consisted of peripheral blood, obtained on day 0 of AZD1222 vaccination. These receptors were obtained from an adult in good health. The CDR3 runs from the conserved cysteine through the conserved F or W. Fields, in order: J gene, V gene, clone size, D gene, CDR3 protein, CDR3 DNA. D genes are given only for firm matches. The size entry is marked missing in some rows and otherwise reads once, few, many or a size class.

TRBJ2-7 TRBV7-2 . TRBD1 CASSLAGQGRSYEQYF TGTGCCAGCAGCTTAGCGGGACAGGGGCGATCCTACGAGCAGTACTTC
TRBJ1-3 TRBV10-3 . . CAIRGDSYGNTIYF TGTGCCATCAGGGGGGACTCTTATGGAAACACCATATATTTT
TRBJ1-5 TRBV5-1 . . CASSSEGGNQPQHF TGCGCCAGCAGCTCGGAGGGAGGGAATCAGCCCCAGCATTTT
TRBJ1-5 TRBV21-1 . . CASSNRTTGNQPQHF TGTGCCAGCAGCAACCGAACGACAGGGAATCAGCCCCAGCATTTT
TRBJ2-5 TRBV10-1 . TRBD2 CASSPGGQTQYF TGCGCCAGCAGTCCGGGGGGTCAGACCCAGTACTTC
TRBJ1-1 TRBV4-1 . . CATARDSTNTEAFF TGCGCCACCGCCCGGGACTCAACGAACACTGAAGCTTTCTTT
TRBJ1-6 TRBV3-1/TRBV3-2 . . CASSVDHLESPLHF TGTGCCAGCAGCGTCGACCACTTGGAATCACCCCTCCACTTT
TRBJ2-7 TRBV10-2 . TRBD2 CASTRTSGAYEQYF TGCGCCAGCACCAGGACTAGCGGGGCCTACGAGCAGTACTTC
TRBJ1-5 TRBV4-3 . . CASSQSLWSGSNQPQHF TGCGCCAGCAGCCAAAGCCTCTGGTCAGGTAGCAATCAGCCCCAGCATTTT
TRBJ1-2 TRBV28 . TRBD1 CASSFPDRGSKYGYTF TGTGCCAGCAGTTTTCCGGACAGGGGGTCCAAGTATGGCTACACCTTC
TRBJ1-2 TRBV6-6 . TRBD1 CASSRGQGTIAYGYTF TGTGCCAGCAGCCGAGGACAGGGCACCATTGCCTATGGCTACACCTTC
TRBJ2-5 TRBV3-1/TRBV3-2 . . CASRHWGRETQYF TGTGCCAGCAGACACTGGGGGCGAGAGACCCAGTACTTC
TRBJ1-2 TRBV14 . . CASSQVADYGYTF TGTGCCAGCAGCCAAGTGGCGGATTATGGCTACACCTTC
TRBJ2-7 TRBV7-9 . TRBD1 CASTPGQGSYEQYF TGTGCCAGCACGCCGGGACAGGGGTCCTACGAGCAGTACTTC
TRBJ2-2 TRBV9 once . CASSVGPPATGELFF TGTGCCAGCAGCGTTGGGCCCCCGGCCACCGGGGAGCTGTTTTTT
TRBJ1-4 TRBV2 . TRBD1 CASSGGDRNEKLFF TGTGCCAGCAGTGGGGGGGACAGGAATGAAAAACTGTTTTTT
TRBJ1-1 TRBV6-5 . . CASSYSWELNRAFF TGTGCCAGCAGTTACTCGTGGGAACTGAACCGGGCTTTCTTT
TRBJ1-4 TRBV7-8 few . CASSLGATGGAVEKLFF TGTGCCAGCAGCTTAGGAGCCACGGGGGGCGCAGTTGAAAAACTGTTTTTT
TRBJ2-3 TRBV13 . . CASSLGLWSDTQYF TGTGCCAGCAGCTTAGGCCTTTGGTCAGATACGCAGTATTTT
TRBJ2-7 TRBV7-2 . . CASSPRAVEQYF TGTGCCAGCAGCCCCCGGGCGGTTGAGCAGTACTTC
TRBJ2-7 TRBV6-2/TRBV6-3 . . CASSYAGQSYEQYF TGTGCCAGCAGTTACGCCGGACAGTCCTACGAGCAGTACTTC
TRBJ2-7 TRBV7-9 . . CASRDGSTYEQYF TGTGCCAGCCGGGACGGGAGTACCTACGAGCAGTACTTC
TRBJ1-2 TRBV25-1 . TRBD1 CASSPSGTGNYGYTF TGTGCCAGCAGTCCTTCGGGGACAGGGAACTATGGCTACACCTTC
TRBJ1-1 TRBV2 . . CASSADGNTEAFF TGTGCCAGCAGCGCCGACGGGAACACTGAAGCTTTCTTT
TRBJ1-4 TRBV5-1 . TRBD1 CASSPQGAYEKLFF TGCGCCAGCAGCCCTCAGGGGGCTTATGAAAAACTGTTTTTT
TRBJ1-3 TRBV12-3/TRBV12-4 . . CASSSKGNTIYF TGTGCCAGCAGTTCCAAAGGAAACACCATATATTTT
TRBJ2-2 TRBV15 . . CATSRRVGRIDTGELFF TGTGCCACCAGCAGGCGCGTGGGGAGAATCGACACCGGGGAGCTGTTTTTT
TRBJ1-3 TRBV7-2 few . CASSPGAGRSSGNTIYF TGTGCCAGCAGCCCTGGAGCGGGACGCAGCTCTGGAAACACCATATATTTT
TRBJ2-3 TRBV4-1 few TRBD2 CASSPRLASSTDTQYF TGCGCCAGCAGCCCCCGACTAGCGTCCAGCACAGATACGCAGTATTTT
TRBJ2-7 TRBV5-1 once . CASSQTGTPPVEQYF TGCGCCAGCAGCCAAACCGGGACCCCACCTGTCGAGCAGTACTTC
TRBJ1-6 TRBV28 . . CASSSGGGRNNSPLHF TGTGCCAGCAGTTCCGGCGGGGGGCGGAATAATTCACCCCTCCACTTT
TRBJ1-4 TRBV7-2 . TRBD1 CASSREDRGGEKLFF TGTGCCAGCAGCCGGGAGGACAGGGGAGGTGAAAAACTGTTTTTT
TRBJ2-1 TRBV10-1 . . CASSYTGYNEQFF TGCGCCAGCAGCTATACAGGGTACAATGAGCAGTTCTTC
TRBJ1-2 TRBV14 . . CASSEGGGYTF TGTGCCAGCAGCGAAGGAGGTGGCTACACCTTC
TRBJ2-1 TRBV6-6 . TRBD2 CASSQTGGPPHNEQFF TGTGCCAGCAGTCAAACGGGGGGGCCCCCCCACAATGAGCAGTTCTTC
TRBJ1-1 TRBV5-6 . . CASIAGNTEAFF TGTGCCAGCATCGCGGGGAACACTGAAGCTTTCTTT
TRBJ2-7 TRBV27 few TRBD2 CASSPQLAASYEQYF TGTGCCAGCAGTCCCCAGCTAGCGGCCTCCTACGAGCAGTACTTC
TRBJ2-7 TRBV11-2 . . CASSLERTVGLEQYF TGTGCCAGCAGCTTAGAGAGGACAGTAGGGCTCGAGCAGTACTTC
TRBJ2-7 TRBV28 once TRBD2 CASSGLADYEQYF TGTGCCAGCAGTGGACTAGCGGACTACGAGCAGTACTTC
TRBJ2-1 TRBV7-2 . . CASSLGRNNEQFF TGTGCCAGCAGCTTAGGAAGGAACAATGAGCAGTTCTTC
TRBJ2-5 TRBV7-9 . TRBD1 CASTQAGQGEETQYF TGTGCCAGCACCCAGGCGGGACAGGGCGAAGAGACCCAGTACTTC
TRBJ1-1 TRBV7-9 . TRBD1 CASSWDRGWTEAFF TGTGCCAGCAGCTGGGACAGGGGTTGGACTGAAGCTTTCTTT
TRBJ2-7 TRBV6-6 . TRBD1 CASTKPGTVSYEQYF TGTGCCAGCACCAAACCTGGGACAGTTTCCTACGAGCAGTACTTC
TRBJ1-1 TRBV27 . . CASSDGGHLNEAFF TGTGCCAGCTCCGACGGGGGACACCTCAATGAAGCTTTCTTT
TRBJ2-5 TRBV9 . . CASSVDLGANQETQYF TGTGCCAGCAGCGTAGATCTCGGGGCAAACCAAGAGACCCAGTACTTC
TRBJ2-7 TRBV28 . TRBD1 CASSLWDRVTYEQYF TGTGCCAGCAGTTTGTGGGACAGGGTAACCTACGAGCAGTACTTC
TRBJ2-2 TRBV19 . . CASSSLRQNTGELFF TGTGCCAGTAGTTCCCTCAGACAGAACACCGGGGAGCTGTTTTTT
TRBJ1-2 TRBV6-5 . TRBD1 CASSFDRGFGYTF TGTGCCAGCAGTTTTGACAGGGGCTTTGGCTACACCTTC
TRBJ2-1 TRBV4-2 . TRBD2 CASSQAWASGGIYNEQFF TGTGCCAGCAGCCAAGCGTGGGCTAGCGGGGGGATCTACAATGAGCAGTTCTTC
TRBJ1-4 TRBV3-1/TRBV3-2 . . CASSQTATEKLFF TGTGCCAGCAGCCAAACGGCAACAGAAAAACTGTTTTTT
TRBJ2-2 TRBV5-1 once TRBD1 CASHRGQNDGELFF TGCGCCAGCCATAGGGGGCAGAACGACGGGGAGCTGTTTTTT
TRBJ1-2 TRBV11-2 . TRBD1 CASSLTQGQGFIYGYTF TGTGCCAGCAGCTTAACTCAAGGACAGGGGTTCATCTATGGCTACACCTTC
TRBJ1-1 TRBV18 . TRBD1 CASSLTGEVANTEAFF TGTGCCAGCTCACTGACAGGGGAGGTAGCGAACACTGAAGCTTTCTTT
TRBJ1-2 TRBV7-2 . TRBD1 CASSYQDRVGGYTF TGTGCCAGCAGCTACCAGGACAGGGTGGGCGGCTACACCTTC
TRBJ1-6 TRBV19 . . CASSIGPGKNSPLHF TGTGCCAGTAGTATAGGTCCAGGGAAAAATTCACCCCTCCACTTT
TRBJ2-1 TRBV7-9 once TRBD2 CASSFPRGGALNEQFF TGTGCCAGCAGCTTCCCGCGCGGGGGGGCCCTGAATGAGCAGTTCTTC
TRBJ2-5 TRBV7-2 . . CASSLGSDTRETQYF TGTGCCAGCAGCTTAGGGTCCGACACAAGGGAGACCCAGTACTTC
TRBJ1-1 TRBV28 . TRBD1 CASRGDRGTEAFF TGTGCCAGCAGGGGGGACAGGGGGACTGAAGCTTTCTTT
TRBJ1-2 TRBV5-1 . . CASSSQDSGSVYTF TGCGCCAGCAGCTCCCAGGACAGCGGTTCGGTCTACACCTTC